One and the same sample provided the 9 T cell receptor beta chains below, sequenced in a study of blood T cell repertoires in COVID-19. Sequencing was performed with immunoSEQ multiplex PCR; in TCRdb, only in-frame clones are kept and a portion is missing. This table holds over 150,000 clones, about 80% found once. The source material was PBMCs or T cells enriched from blood (not recorded which). These receptors were collected from a man aged 45-65 years who had recovered from COVID-19.

The chain recombines TRBV7-3 with TRBJ2-1; 9 bases are a match to TRBD2. Germline assignment: CDR1 SGHTA and CDR2 FQGTGA. With 5 bases clipped from V and 4 bases from J, the junction kept 6 bases outside the gene matches. The CDR3 covers 15 residues. The CDR3 coding sequence is TGTGCCAGCAGCCTTAGCGGGGGCCAGTACAATGAGCAGTTCTTC. The encoded protein is CASSLSGGQYNEQFF. The whole variable domain, filled in from reference TRBV7-3 and TRBJ2-1, reads GAGVSQTPSNKVTEKGKYVELRCDPISGHTALYWYRQSLGQGPEFLIYFQGTGAADDSGLPNDRFFAVRPEGSVSTLKIQRTERGDSAVYLCASSLSGGQYNEQFFGPGTRLTVL.

A word on this clone: Other DNA sequences of this sample code for an identical CDR3. The chain employs TRBV7-9 and TRBJ2-5, with TRBD2 matching 9 bases. V trimming: 4 bases; J trimming: 2 bases; junction bases outside the gene matches: 2. From germline, CDR1 is SEHNR and CDR2 FQNEAQ (reference sequence). This CDR3 comprises 14 residues. The CDR3 DNA follows: TGTGCCAGCAGCTATAGCGGGGGACAAGAGACCCAGTACTTC. Translation gives CASSYSGGQETQYF. The whole variable domain, remainder taken from reference TRBV7-9 and TRBJ2-5, is DTGVSQNPRHKITKRGQNVTFRCDPISEHNRLYWYRQTLGQGPEFLTYFQNEAQLEKSRLLSDRFSAERPKGSFSTLEIQRTEQGDSAMYLCASSYSGGQETQYFGPGTRLLVL.

The chain carries TRBV7-8 and TRBJ2-5; D gene uncertain. Trimming removed 0 bases from V and 7 bases from J, with 9 bases in between. The CDR3 totals 13 residues. Germline CDR1 SGHVS, CDR2 FQNEAQ. The CDR3 coding sequence is TGTGCCAGCAGCTTAGCTCTAGGCGGGACCCAGTACTTC. It codes for CASSLALGGTQYF.

In nucleotides, the CDR3 is TGTGCCAGCAGCTTAGTCCGTGGGGGCGAGGTAGATACGCAGTATTTT. It encodes CASSLVRGGEVDTQYF. The chain carries TRBV7-9 and TRBJ2-3, with a weak D call TRBD1 (6 bases). The germline V gene has CDR1 SEHNR and CDR2 FQNEAQ (reference sequence). The CDR3 sequence is 16 residues long. Trimming took off 1 base at V and 5 bases at J, with 16 bases between the two ends.

The genes are TRBV5-1 and TRBJ2-5, with TRBD2 identical over 10 bases. Germline CDR1 and CDR2: SGHRS and YFSETQ. The CDR3 loop spans 16 amino acids. V gave up 4 bases and J gave up 4 bases; unmatched junction bases: 10. The DNA of the CDR3 is TGCGCCAGCAGCGATGCGCCGGGACTAGCGTCAGAGACCCAGTACTTC. Protein product: CASSDAPGLASETQYF.

V usage is TRBV13 and J usage is TRBJ1-2, with 8 bases lining up with TRBD1. Germline CDR1 PRHDT, CDR2 FYEKMQ (reference sequence). This CDR3 has 17 residues. V lost 4 bases and J lost 4; bases outside the gene matches: 14. The CDR3 DNA reads as TGTGCCAGCAGCTATTTCGGTCGGACAGGGCTCATCTATGGCTACACCTTC. Protein: CASSYFGRTGLIYGYTF.

The rearrangement uses TRBV4-1 and TRBJ2-1; 9 positions match TRBD2. Losses at the gene ends were 4 bases for V and 7 bases for J; bases not matched to a gene: 11. The germline gives CDR1 MGHRA, CDR2 YSYEKL. The CDR3 totals 16 residues. The CDR3 nucleotides are TGCGCCAGCAGCCGGGGTGGCGGGGGGGCGTGGAATGAGCAGTTCTTC. This translates into CASSRGGGGAWNEQFF.

J is TRBJ1-1 and V is TRBV4-1, with TRBD1 matching 7 bases. J gave up 0 bases and V 8 bases, and 9 bases lay outside the gene matches. The length of the CDR3 is 15 residues. Per the germline V gene, CDR1 is MGHRA and CDR2 is YSYEKL. CDR3 loop: CASGTGTAMNTEAFF. DNA of the CDR3: TGCGCCAGCGGAACCGGGACAGCGATGAACACTGAAGCTTTCTTT.

This chain connects TRBV12-3 or TRBV12-4 to TRBJ1-2, with D possibly matching TRBD1 (5 bases). Trimming cost V 5 bases and J 7 bases, with 8 bases left between them. This CDR3 is 11 amino acids long. Here the CDR3 DNA reads TGTGCCAGCAGTCGCAGGGCTGGCTACACCTTC. The encoded protein is CASSRRAGYTF.